This T cell receptor beta chain was obtained from a study of cytomegalovirus exposure and HLA in healthy donors. Study details: Ancestry clustering placed about 80% of several hundred genotyped donors in the Caucasian-associated cluster.

This CDR3 spans 12 amino acids. CDR1 is SNHLY, CDR2 FYNNEI, per germline. PCR employed 60 Vbeta and 13 Jbeta primers. Some clones are missing from TCRdb's copy, which holds only in-frame ones; the method was immunoSEQ multiplex PCR. The table shows fewer than 100,000 clones, with under 80% occurring only once. With respect to this clone: Its antigen is undetermined. The junction differs from germline at one of its ends, possibly a read error.

Study results and limitations: Analyzed later, most CMV-associated TCR beta chains appeared HLA-restricted. Differences between HLA loci emerged in a later analysis of TCR association rates, with DRB1 most and HLA-C fewest.

What was sequenced was PBMCs. This chain uses TRBV2 with TRBJ1-6; D perhaps matches TRBD1 (5 bases). This receptor was obtained from a man between 35 and 55 years old in good health and CMV-seropositive. The CDR3 loop is CVSSEARGALHF. CDR3 DNA: TGTGTCAGCAGTGAAGCACGGGGGGCCCTCCACTTT.